The T cell receptor (beta chain) under discussion was sequenced for a study of T cell responses to AZD1222 COVID-19 vaccine. Sequencing used immunoSEQ multiplex PCR; TCRdb keeps in-frame clones, though not all of them. Altogether roughly 150,000 clones are present, about 90% being singletons, with the ten largest covering just over 9%. Second-dose recipients at about 4 or about 12 weeks were treated as one pooled group. V trimming: 0 bases; J trimming: 6 bases; junction bases outside the gene matches: 3. The germline gives CDR1 SGDLS, CDR2 YYNGEE. The CDR3 totals 15 residues. The source material was peripheral blood, sampled 28 days after the second AZD1222 dose. This sequence originates from an adult who received the AZD1222 COVID-19 vaccine. V is TRBV9 and J is TRBJ2-1, with 10 bases aligning to TRBD2. Here the CDR3 reads CASSVASGSLNEQFF. The CDR3 region has the DNA TGTGCCAGCAGCGTAGCTAGCGGGAGCCTCAATGAGCAGTTCTTC. The whole variable domain, remainder taken from reference TRBV9 and TRBJ2-1, is DSGVTQTPKHLITATGQRVTLRCSPRSGDLSVYWYQQSLDQGLQFLIQYYNGEERAKGNILERFSAQQFPDLHSELNLSSLELGDSALYFCASSVASGSLNEQFFGPGTRLTVL.